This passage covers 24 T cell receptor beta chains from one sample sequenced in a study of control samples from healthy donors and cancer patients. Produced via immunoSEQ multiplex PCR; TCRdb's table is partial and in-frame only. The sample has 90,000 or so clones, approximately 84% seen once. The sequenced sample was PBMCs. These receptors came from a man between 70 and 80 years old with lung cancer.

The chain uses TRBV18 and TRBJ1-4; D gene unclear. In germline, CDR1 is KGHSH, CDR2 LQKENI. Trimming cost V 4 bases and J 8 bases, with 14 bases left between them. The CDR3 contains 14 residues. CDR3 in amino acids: CASSRVEGGEKLFF. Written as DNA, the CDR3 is TGTGCCAGCTCACGGGTAGAGGGAGGCGAAAAACTGTTTTTT. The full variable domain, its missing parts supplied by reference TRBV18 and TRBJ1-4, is NAGVMQNPRHLVRRRGQEARLRCSPMKGHSHVYWYRQLPEEGLKFMVYLQKENIIDESGMPKERFSAEFPKEGPSILRIQQVVRGDSAAYFCASSRVEGGEKLFFGSGTQLSVL.

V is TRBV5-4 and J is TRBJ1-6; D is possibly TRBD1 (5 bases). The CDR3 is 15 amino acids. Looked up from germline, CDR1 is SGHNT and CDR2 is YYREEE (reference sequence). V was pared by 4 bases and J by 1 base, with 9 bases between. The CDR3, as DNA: TGTGCCAGCAGCCAGGGCGGTTCCTATAATTCACCCCTCCACTTT. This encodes CASSQGGSYNSPLHF. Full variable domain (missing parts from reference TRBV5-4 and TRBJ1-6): ETGVTQSPTHLIKTRGQQVTLRCSSQSGHNTVSWYQQALGQGPQFIFQYYREEENGRGNFPPRFSGLQFPNYSSELNVNALELDDSALYLCASSQGGSYNSPLHFGNGTRLTVT.

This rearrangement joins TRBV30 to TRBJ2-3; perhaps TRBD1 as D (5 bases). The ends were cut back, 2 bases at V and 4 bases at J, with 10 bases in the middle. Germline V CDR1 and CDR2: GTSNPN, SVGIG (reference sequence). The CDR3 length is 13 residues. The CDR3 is CAWSNARADTQYF. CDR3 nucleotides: TGTGCCTGGAGTAACGCCAGGGCAGATACGCAGTATTTT.

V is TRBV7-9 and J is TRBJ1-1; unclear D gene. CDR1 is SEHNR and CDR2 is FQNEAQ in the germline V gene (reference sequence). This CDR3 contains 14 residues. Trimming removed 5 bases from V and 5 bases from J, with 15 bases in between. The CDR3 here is CASSDSKAGTEAFF. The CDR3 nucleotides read TGTGCCAGCAGCGACTCTAAAGCGGGTACTGAAGCTTTCTTT.

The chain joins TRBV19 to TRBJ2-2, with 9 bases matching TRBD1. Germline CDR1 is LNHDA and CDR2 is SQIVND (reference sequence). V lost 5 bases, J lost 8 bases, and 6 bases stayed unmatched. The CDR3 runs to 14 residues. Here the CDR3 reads CASSVTGGLGELFF. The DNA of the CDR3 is TGTGCCAGTAGTGTAACAGGGGGCCTTGGGGAGCTGTTTTTT.

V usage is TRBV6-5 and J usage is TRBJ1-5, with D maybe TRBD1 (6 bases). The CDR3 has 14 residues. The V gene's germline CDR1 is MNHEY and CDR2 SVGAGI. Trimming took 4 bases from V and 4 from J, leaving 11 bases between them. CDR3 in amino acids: CASSFDRSNQPQHF. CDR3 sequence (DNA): TGTGCCAGCAGTTTCGACAGGAGTAATCAGCCCCAGCATTTT.

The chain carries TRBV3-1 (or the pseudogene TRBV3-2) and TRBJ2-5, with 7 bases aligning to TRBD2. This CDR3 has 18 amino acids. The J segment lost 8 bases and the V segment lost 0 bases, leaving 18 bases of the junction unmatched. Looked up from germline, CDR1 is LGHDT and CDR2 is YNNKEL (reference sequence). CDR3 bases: TGTGCCAGCAGCCAAGATTATAACGGTCGAGCTAGCGGCTCCACCCAGTACTTC. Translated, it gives CASSQDYNGRASGSTQYF.

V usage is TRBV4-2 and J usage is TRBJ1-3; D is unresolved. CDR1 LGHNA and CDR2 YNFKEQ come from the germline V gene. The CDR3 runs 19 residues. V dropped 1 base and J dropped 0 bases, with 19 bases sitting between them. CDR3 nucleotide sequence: TGTGCCAGCAGCCAAGCTTCAAGTTCGGGAGTGACCTCTGGAAACACCATATATTTT. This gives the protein CASSQASSSGVTSGNTIYF.

The CDR3 loop reads CASSGTGENQPQHF. CDR3 bases: TGTGCCAGCAGTGGGACAGGGGAGAATCAGCCCCAGCATTTT. The rearrangement joins TRBV25-1 to TRBJ1-5, with 9 nucleotides matching TRBD1. CDR1 and CDR2 from the germline V gene are MGHDK and SYGVNS. V was pared by 4 bases and J by 4 bases, with 2 bases of the junction left unmatched. This CDR3 region has 14 residues.

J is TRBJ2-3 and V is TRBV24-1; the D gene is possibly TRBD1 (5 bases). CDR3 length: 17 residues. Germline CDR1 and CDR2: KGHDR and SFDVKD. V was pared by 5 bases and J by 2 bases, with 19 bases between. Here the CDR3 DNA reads TGTGCCACCAGTGGTGTACCCAGGGTGAAACCCACAGATACGCAGTATTTT. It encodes CATSGVPRVKPTDTQYF.

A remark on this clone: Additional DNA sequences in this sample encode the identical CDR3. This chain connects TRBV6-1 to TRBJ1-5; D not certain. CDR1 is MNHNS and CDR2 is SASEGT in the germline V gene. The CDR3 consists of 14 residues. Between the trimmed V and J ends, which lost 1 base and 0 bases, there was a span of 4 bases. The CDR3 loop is CASSEGDSNQPQHF. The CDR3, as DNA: TGTGCCAGCAGTGAAGGGGATAGCAATCAGCCCCAGCATTTT.

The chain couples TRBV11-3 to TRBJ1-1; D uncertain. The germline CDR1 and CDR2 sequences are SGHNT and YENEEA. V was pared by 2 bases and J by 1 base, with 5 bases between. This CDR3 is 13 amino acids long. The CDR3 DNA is TGTGCCAGCAGCTTACGCACGAACACTGAAGCTTTCTTT. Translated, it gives CASSLRTNTEAFF.

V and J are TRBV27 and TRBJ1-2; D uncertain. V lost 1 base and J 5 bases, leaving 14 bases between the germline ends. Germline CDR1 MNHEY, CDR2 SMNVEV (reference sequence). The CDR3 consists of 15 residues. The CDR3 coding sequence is TGTGCCAGCAGTTTATTAGGGCAGCACCCTTATGGCTACACCTTC. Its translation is CASSLLGQHPYGYTF.

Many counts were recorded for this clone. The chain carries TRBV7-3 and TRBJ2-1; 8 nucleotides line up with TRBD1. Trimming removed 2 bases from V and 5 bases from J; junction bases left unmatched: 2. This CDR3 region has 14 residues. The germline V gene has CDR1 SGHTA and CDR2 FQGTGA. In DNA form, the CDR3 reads TGTGCCAGCAGCTTAGGACAGGGCCACAATGAGCAGTTCTTC. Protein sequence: CASSLGQGHNEQFF.

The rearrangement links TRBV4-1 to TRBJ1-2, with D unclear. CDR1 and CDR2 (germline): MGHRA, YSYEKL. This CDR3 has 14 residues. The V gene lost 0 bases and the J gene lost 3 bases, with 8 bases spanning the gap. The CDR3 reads CASSQEEGDYGYTF. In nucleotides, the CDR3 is TGCGCCAGCAGCCAAGAGGAGGGTGACTATGGCTACACCTTC.

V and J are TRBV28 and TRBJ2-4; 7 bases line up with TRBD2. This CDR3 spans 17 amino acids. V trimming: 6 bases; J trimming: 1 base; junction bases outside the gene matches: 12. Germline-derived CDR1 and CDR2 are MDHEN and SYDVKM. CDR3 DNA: TGTGCCAGCAGCCCCCCCGGGGGGATGGGGGCCAAAAACATTCAGTACTTC. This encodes CASSPPGGMGAKNIQYF. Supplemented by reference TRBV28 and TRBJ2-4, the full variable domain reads DVKVTQSSRYLVKRTGEKVFLECVQDMDHENMFWYRQDPGLGLRLIYFSYDVKMKEKGDIPEGYSVSREKKERFSLILESASTNQTSMYLCASSPPGGMGAKNIQYFGAGTRLSVL.

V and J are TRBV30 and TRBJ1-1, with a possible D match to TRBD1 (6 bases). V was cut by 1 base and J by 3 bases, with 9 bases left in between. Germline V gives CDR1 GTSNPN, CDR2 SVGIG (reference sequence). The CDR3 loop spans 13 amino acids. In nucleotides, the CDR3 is TGTGCCTGGAGTGGAAGGGGGGACACTGAAGCTTTCTTT. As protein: CAWSGRGDTEAFF.

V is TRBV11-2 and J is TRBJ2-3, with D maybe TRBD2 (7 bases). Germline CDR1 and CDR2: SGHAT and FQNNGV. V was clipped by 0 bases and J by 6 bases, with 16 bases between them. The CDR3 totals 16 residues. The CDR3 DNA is TGTGCCAGCAGCTTAGAAGGAGGGGGGGGCCAGGATACGCAGTATTTT. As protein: CASSLEGGGGQDTQYF.

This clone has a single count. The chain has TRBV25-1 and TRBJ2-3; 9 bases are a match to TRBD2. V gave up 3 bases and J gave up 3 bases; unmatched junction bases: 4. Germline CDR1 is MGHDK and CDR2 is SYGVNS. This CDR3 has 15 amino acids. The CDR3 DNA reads TGTGCCAGCAGTGATACAGCGGGGGGAACAGATACGCAGTATTTT. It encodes CASSDTAGGTDTQYF.

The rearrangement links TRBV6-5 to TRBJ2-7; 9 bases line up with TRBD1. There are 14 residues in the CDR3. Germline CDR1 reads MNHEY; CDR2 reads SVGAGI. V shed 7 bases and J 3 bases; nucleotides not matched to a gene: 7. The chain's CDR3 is CASNPDRGVYEQYF. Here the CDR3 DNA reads TGTGCCAGCAATCCGGACAGGGGCGTCTACGAGCAGTACTTC.

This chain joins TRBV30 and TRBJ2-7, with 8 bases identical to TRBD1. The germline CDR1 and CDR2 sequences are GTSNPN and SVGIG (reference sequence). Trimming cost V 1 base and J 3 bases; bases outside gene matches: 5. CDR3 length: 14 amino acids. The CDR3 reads CAWSGQTGGYEQYF. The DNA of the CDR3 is TGTGCCTGGAGTGGCCAAACAGGGGGCTACGAGCAGTACTTC. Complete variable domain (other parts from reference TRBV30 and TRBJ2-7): SQTIHQWPATLVQPVGSPLSLECTVEGTSNPNLYWYRQAAGRGLQLLFYSVGIGQISSEVPQNLSASRPQDRQFILSSKKLLLSDSGFYLCAWSGQTGGYEQYFGPGTRLTVT.

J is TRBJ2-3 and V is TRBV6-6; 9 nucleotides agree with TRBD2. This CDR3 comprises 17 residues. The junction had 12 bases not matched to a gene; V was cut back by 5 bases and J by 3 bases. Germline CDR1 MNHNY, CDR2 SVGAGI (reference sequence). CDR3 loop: CASSPWRGGGGTDTQYF. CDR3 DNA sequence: TGTGCCAGCAGTCCTTGGCGGGGGGGCGGAGGGACAGATACGCAGTATTTT.

CDR3 protein: CASSPGGPRGYTF. The CDR3 DNA reads as TGTGCCAGCTCACCGGGGGGGCCGCGCGGCTACACCTTC. The chain recombines TRBV18 with TRBJ1-2; tentative D call: TRBD1 (6 bases). The CDR3 runs 13 residues. The V and J ends lost 3 bases and 8 bases respectively, with 13 bases between them. Germline CDR1 reads KGHSH; CDR2 reads LQKENI.

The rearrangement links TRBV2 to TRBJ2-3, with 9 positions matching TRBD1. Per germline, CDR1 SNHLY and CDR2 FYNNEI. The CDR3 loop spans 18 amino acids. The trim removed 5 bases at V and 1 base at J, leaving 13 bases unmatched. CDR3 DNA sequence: TGTGCCAGCAGTTCTCCGGGACAGGGAGCTCGTGGCACAGATACGCAGTATTTT. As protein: CASSSPGQGARGTDTQYF.